This is a list of T cell receptor beta chains from one sample in a study of cytomegalovirus exposure and HLA in healthy donors. Measured with immunoSEQ multiplex PCR; TCRdb has only the in-frame clones, and not every one. The sample includes nearly 110,000 clones, over 75% seen only once; the top ten take more than 4%. The sequenced material came from PBMCs. Every receptor here comes from a male donor in good health and CMV-seronegative. CDR3s include the opening cysteine and the closing phenylalanine or tryptophan. The order of the fields is CDR3 DNA, CDR3 protein, V gene, D gene, clone size, J gene. The D gene is left open where the match is weak. Only some rows state a clone size, as once, few, many or a class for expanded clones.

cdr3_nt: TGCGCCAGCAGCTCCGCGAGGAGAGAGACCCAGTACTTC
cdr3_aa: CASSSARRETQYF
v_call: TRBV4-1
d_call: NA
clone_size: NA
j_call: TRBJ2-5

cdr3_nt: TGTGCCAGCTCACAACAGGGGGACTATGGCTACACCTTC
cdr3_aa: CASSQQGDYGYTF
v_call: TRBV18
d_call: TRBD1
clone_size: NA
j_call: TRBJ1-2

cdr3_nt: TGCGCCAGCAGCCGACCGGGACAGGTCCCTCAAGAGACCCAGTACTTC
cdr3_aa: CASSRPGQVPQETQYF
v_call: TRBV4-1
d_call: TRBD1
clone_size: NA
j_call: TRBJ2-5

cdr3_nt: TGTGCCAGCACCGTGGGAGGGATAAGCTCCTACGAGCAGTACTTC
cdr3_aa: CASTVGGISSYEQYF
v_call: TRBV28
d_call: TRBD2
clone_size: NA
j_call: TRBJ2-7

cdr3_nt: TGTGCCAGCAGCCCGCGGGAGAGCTCCTACAATGAGCAGTTCTTC
cdr3_aa: CASSPRESSYNEQFF
v_call: TRBV11-3
d_call: TRBD2
clone_size: NA
j_call: TRBJ2-1

cdr3_nt: TGTGCTAGTGGTCCGGACTGGCCGAACACCGGGGAGCTGTTTTTT
cdr3_aa: CASGPDWPNTGELFF
v_call: TRBV12-5
d_call: NA
clone_size: NA
j_call: TRBJ2-2

cdr3_nt: TGTGCCAGCAGCCGGGATCCGAACAATGAGCAGTTCTTC
cdr3_aa: CASSRDPNNEQFF
v_call: TRBV9
d_call: NA
clone_size: NA
j_call: TRBJ2-1

cdr3_nt: TGTGCCAGCAGCCCTGGACAGGGTATATACGAGCAGTACTTC
cdr3_aa: CASSPGQGIYEQYF
v_call: TRBV7-2
d_call: TRBD1
clone_size: NA
j_call: TRBJ2-7

cdr3_nt: TGTGCCAGCAGCTACGGACAGGGGGCAGGTGAAGCTTTCTTT
cdr3_aa: CASSYGQGAGEAFF
v_call: TRBV11-3
d_call: TRBD1
clone_size: NA
j_call: TRBJ1-1

cdr3_nt: TGTGCCAGCAGCCTTGGCGGGAGGGCCGGGGAGCTGTTTTTT
cdr3_aa: CASSLGGRAGELFF
v_call: TRBV7-7
d_call: TRBD2
clone_size: few
j_call: TRBJ2-2

cdr3_nt: TGCAGCGTGCCGAGGAGTTCCACCGGGGAGCTGTTTTTT
cdr3_aa: CSVPRSSTGELFF
v_call: TRBV29-1
d_call: NA
clone_size: NA
j_call: TRBJ2-2

cdr3_nt: TGTGCCAGCAGCTTAGCCGGGGGGGCTGAAGCTTTCTTT
cdr3_aa: CASSLAGGAEAFF
v_call: TRBV7-9
d_call: NA
clone_size: few
j_call: TRBJ1-1

cdr3_nt: TGTGCCAGCAGCCTGCTAGGGGCGGGAGCGGCAGATACGCAGTATTTT
cdr3_aa: CASSLLGAGAADTQYF
v_call: TRBV14
d_call: TRBD2
clone_size: NA
j_call: TRBJ2-3

cdr3_nt: TGTGCCAGCAGCCCGCCGGGGGACGAGCAGTACTTC
cdr3_aa: CASSPPGDEQYF
v_call: TRBV5-5
d_call: NA
clone_size: NA
j_call: TRBJ2-7

cdr3_nt: TGTGCCAGCAGCTTAACTAGCGGGAGTACAGATACGCAGTATTTT
cdr3_aa: CASSLTSGSTDTQYF
v_call: TRBV7-6
d_call: TRBD2
clone_size: NA
j_call: TRBJ2-3

cdr3_nt: TGTGCCAGCTCACTTAGCGGGAGAGGAGTGGAGACCCAGTACTTC
cdr3_aa: CASSLSGRGVETQYF
v_call: TRBV18
d_call: TRBD2
clone_size: NA
j_call: TRBJ2-5

cdr3_nt: TGCGCCAGCAGCCAGTTTAGCGGGAGGGCCCCGACAGATACGCAGTATTTT
cdr3_aa: CASSQFSGRAPTDTQYF
v_call: TRBV4-1
d_call: TRBD2
clone_size: NA
j_call: TRBJ2-3

cdr3_nt: TGCGCCAGCAGCCCGTACCGGAGCTTAGCGGGAGGGATCTACAATGAGCAGTTCTTC
cdr3_aa: CASSPYRSLAGGIYNEQFF
v_call: TRBV5-1
d_call: TRBD2
clone_size: NA
j_call: TRBJ2-1

cdr3_nt: TGTGCCATCAGTGAAAGACAGGGAAACTATGGCTACACCTTC
cdr3_aa: CAISERQGNYGYTF
v_call: TRBV10-3
d_call: TRBD1
clone_size: NA
j_call: TRBJ1-2

cdr3_nt: TGTGCCAGCAGTTACTCGATGACAGTTACCCCTAATGAGCAGTTCTTC
cdr3_aa: CASSYSMTVTPNEQFF
v_call: TRBV6-6
d_call: NA
clone_size: NA
j_call: TRBJ2-1

cdr3_nt: TGTGCCAGCAGCTTATTCGGGACAGGGGTGAGAGAGCAGTACTTC
cdr3_aa: CASSLFGTGVREQYF
v_call: TRBV7-9
d_call: TRBD1
clone_size: NA
j_call: TRBJ2-7

cdr3_nt: TGTGCCAGCAGTTACAGGGGGGTCACTGAAGCTTTCTTT
cdr3_aa: CASSYRGVTEAFF
v_call: TRBV27
d_call: TRBD1
clone_size: NA
j_call: TRBJ1-1

cdr3_nt: TGTGCCATCAGTGTGGGGTTAAGCCAAGGGGGCAATCAGCCCCAGCATTTT
cdr3_aa: CAISVGLSQGGNQPQHF
v_call: TRBV10-3
d_call: NA
clone_size: NA
j_call: TRBJ1-5

cdr3_nt: TGTGCCAGCAGCGGAGCGGGAGGAGCCGGGGAGCTGTTTTTT
cdr3_aa: CASSGAGGAGELFF
v_call: TRBV5-6
d_call: TRBD2
clone_size: few
j_call: TRBJ2-2

cdr3_nt: TGTGCCAGCAGCTTAGCGCTCCCTAGCGGGAGGGCCAATGAGCAGTTCTTC
cdr3_aa: CASSLALPSGRANEQFF
v_call: TRBV7-7
d_call: TRBD2
clone_size: NA
j_call: TRBJ2-1

cdr3_nt: TGTGCCAGCAGTTTAAGGGGCTACGAGCAGTACTTC
cdr3_aa: CASSLRGYEQYF
v_call: TRBV27
d_call: NA
clone_size: NA
j_call: TRBJ2-7

cdr3_nt: TGTGCCAGCTCCCGCACGGGAGGTGGCTACACCTTC
cdr3_aa: CASSRTGGGYTF
v_call: TRBV18
d_call: NA
clone_size: NA
j_call: TRBJ1-2

cdr3_nt: TGTGCTAGTGGTTTGGCGGGAGGGCCGGGCACAGATACGCAGTATTTT
cdr3_aa: CASGLAGGPGTDTQYF
v_call: TRBV12-5
d_call: TRBD2
clone_size: NA
j_call: TRBJ2-3